Given below is one TCR beta chain in context. Its specificity is not known. The entry originates in a study of beta chain features in type 1 diabetes. V lost 6 bases to trimming and J lost 7 bases; unmatched junction nucleotides: 10. This CDR3 has 15 amino acids. Germline V gene data show CDR1 as LNHNV and CDR2 as YYDKDF (reference sequence). The study reverse transcribed the entire isolated RNA, so it sequenced expressed TCRB transcripts. Sequenced naive, central memory and regulatory T cell samples produced an average of about 3.57 million reads. Here immunoSEQ multiplex PCR was the method, and the copy in TCRdb shows in-frame clones only, minus some. The sample carries hundreds of thousands of clones, over 12% recorded once. The study's findings and limits: VDJ junctions in type 1 diabetes patients carried more deletions and fewer insertions. TCRB CDR3s were moderately but significantly shorter in Type 1 diabetes patients in all four CD4+ subsets. Patients' naive, central memory and regulatory TCRB repertoires appeared more alike than those of healthy donors.

The purity of all sorted populations exceeded 98%. The sequenced sample consisted of naive CD4+ T cells from blood. The chain uses TRBV15 and TRBJ1-5; 9 bases fit TRBD1. The receptor's source is a man aged 18 to 30 with type 1 diabetes. As DNA, the CDR3 is TGTGCCACCAGGAGTTGGGACAGGGTCAGACAGCCCCAGCATTTT. Translated: CATRSWDRVRQPQHF.